This T cell receptor (beta chain) appears in the sequencing data of a study of blood T cells in healthy people across ages (dated by TCRdb to between 2014 and 2016). With respect to the entire study: In model experiments, template switching captured about one uniquely barcoded TCR beta cDNA molecule for every two T cells. Using the same blood draw, the study looked at two additional independent replicas of 1 million unique cDNA reads for two donors, one aged 18 to 30 and the other aged 80 or older. Four age groups were formed from the donors: young (average about 15 years), middle-aged (around 39), aged (62) and long-lived (around 82). Using deep sequencing normalized with unique cDNA molecular identifiers, the study measured how TCR beta repertoire diversity changes with age. To avoid experimental bias, donors of different ages were randomly spread across the sequencing lanes.

Including cysteine and phenylalanine, the CDR3 has 14 amino acids. Only the CDR3 DNA stays, 42 bases, in frame from base 1. Cut back by 3 bases and 0 bases, the V and J ends lie 11 bases apart. From a lookup of the germline V gene (reference sequence), CDR1 and CDR2 are DFQATT and SNEGSKA. The donors were roughly 40 Caucasian individuals from Russia, aged about 6 to 100 years, who were systemically healthy. Around 9.8 milliliters of peripheral blood were collected from each donor into EDTA-treated Vacutainer tubes. PBMCs were isolated by Ficoll-Paque density-gradient centrifugation, with at least 6 million obtained per sample. Total RNA, at least 6 micrograms per sample, was extracted from PBMCs with Trizol reagent. The percentages of naive CD45RAhigh/CD27high T cells were determined by flow cytometry on a PBMC aliquot from every donor. What the research found in general, with its limitations: Since profiling was done on bulk unsorted PBMCs, naive and antigen-experienced compartments could not be conclusively compared. Donor CMV infection status was unknown, potentially confounding age-related changes in expanded clonotypes. Observed TCR beta diversity per million T cells fell roughly linearly with age, and a significant reduction was already apparent by age roughly 40. A strong correlation was found between observed TCR beta diversity and the percentage of naive T cells measured by flow cytometry. Compared with the aged group, the long-lived group had more naive CD4+ T cells, fewer expanded clones and increased TCR diversity, suggesting age selection. Estimates of total diversity from one million sequenced T cells were regarded as lower bounds and underestimates.

Libraries were built with 5' RACE. The sequencing machine was an Illumina HiSeq 2500. A second PCR of about 6 to 12 cycles was performed with a sample-barcoded 5' primer and a J-beta primer mix. Each TCR beta cDNA molecule received a unique molecular identifier from a template-switch 5' adaptor carrying 12 random nucleotides. Each sample yielded at least 2.5 million CDR3-containing paired-end reads. All of the RNA was converted into first-strand cDNA using the Mint cDNA synthesis kit, with a TRBC-specific oligonucleotide serving as the primer. Following uracil-DNA glycosylase treatment, all cDNA underwent a first 18-cycle PCR with the universal primers M1SS and BC2_uni_R. Concerning the study's data processing: Each sample was normalized by randomly selecting 1 million high-quality reads, each carrying a distinct molecular identifier. Reads sharing molecular identifiers were discarded rather than binned into consensus sequences. MiTCR, run with a Q25 quality threshold and the strictest error-elimination algorithm, handled CDR3 identification, clonotype clustering and error correction. A nonparametric unseen species model with Euler transformation was used to estimate a lower bound on total TCR beta diversity. Clones were called with MiXCR by TCRdb after fastp trimmed the public reads at Q25, and only in-frame beta chains were retained. When rows share a CDR3 protein, they turn into one entry using the most common DNA and genes. Clone size and V and J calls follow TCRdb, not the original study. The sample table contains about 640,000 distinct CDR3 sequences; only one count was recorded for roughly 53% of them. 30% to 40% of the sample goes to the ten largest clones.

Concerning this clonotype itself: Its antigen specificity is not known. No much larger clone is present one base from it, and per-base qualities are unavailable.

Source material: blood. The receptor comes from a man aged 55 to 70 in good health. This receptor chain uses TRBV20-1 and TRBJ1-1, with no confidently assigned D gene. The CDR3 protein sequence reads: CSARWGVVNTEAFF. In nucleotides, the sequence is TGCAGTGCTAGGTGGGGAGTGGTGAACACTGAAGCTTTCTTT.